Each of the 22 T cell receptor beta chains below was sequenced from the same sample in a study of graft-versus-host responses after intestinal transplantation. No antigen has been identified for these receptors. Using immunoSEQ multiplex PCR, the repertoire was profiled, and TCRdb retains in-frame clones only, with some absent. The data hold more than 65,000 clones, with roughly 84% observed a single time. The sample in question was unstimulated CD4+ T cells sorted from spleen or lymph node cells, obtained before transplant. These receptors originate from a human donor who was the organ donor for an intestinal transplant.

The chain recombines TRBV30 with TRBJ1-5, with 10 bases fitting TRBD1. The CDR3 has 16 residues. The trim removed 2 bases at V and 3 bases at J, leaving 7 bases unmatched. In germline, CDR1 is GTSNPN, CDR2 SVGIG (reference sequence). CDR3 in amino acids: CAWSYGQGVDNQPQHF. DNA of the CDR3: TGTGCCTGGAGTTACGGACAGGGGGTTGACAATCAGCCCCAGCATTTT.

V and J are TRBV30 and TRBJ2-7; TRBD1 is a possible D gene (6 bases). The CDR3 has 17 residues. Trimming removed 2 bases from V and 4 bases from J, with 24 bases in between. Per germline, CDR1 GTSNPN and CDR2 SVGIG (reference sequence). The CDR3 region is CAWSPTPWTAATYEQYV. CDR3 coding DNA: TGTGCCTGGAGTCCGACGCCTTGGACAGCCGCCACGTACGAGCAGTACGTC.

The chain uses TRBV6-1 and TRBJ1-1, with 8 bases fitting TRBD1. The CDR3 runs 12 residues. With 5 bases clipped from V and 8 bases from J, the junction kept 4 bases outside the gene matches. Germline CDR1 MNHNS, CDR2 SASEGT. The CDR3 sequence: CASSQGAAEAFF. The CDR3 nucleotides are TGTGCCAGCAGTCAGGGGGCAGCAGAAGCTTTCTTT.

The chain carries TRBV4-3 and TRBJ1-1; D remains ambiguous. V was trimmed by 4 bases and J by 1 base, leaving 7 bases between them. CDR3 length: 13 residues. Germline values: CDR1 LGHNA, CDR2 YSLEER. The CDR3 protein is CASSRGGNTEAFF. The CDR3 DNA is TGCGCCAGCAGCCGGGGAGGGAACACTGAAGCTTTCTTT.

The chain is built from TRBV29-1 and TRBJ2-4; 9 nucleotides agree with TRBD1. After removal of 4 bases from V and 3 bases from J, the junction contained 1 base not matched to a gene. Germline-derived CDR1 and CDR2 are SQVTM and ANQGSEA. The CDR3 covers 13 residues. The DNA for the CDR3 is TGCAGCGTTGTGACAGGGGGCAAAAACATTCAGTACTTC. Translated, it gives CSVVTGGKNIQYF.

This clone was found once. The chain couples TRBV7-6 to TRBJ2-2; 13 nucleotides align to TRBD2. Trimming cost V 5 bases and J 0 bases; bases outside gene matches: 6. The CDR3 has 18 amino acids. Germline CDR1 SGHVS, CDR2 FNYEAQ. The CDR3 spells CASSETSGGAANTGELFF. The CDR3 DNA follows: TGTGCCAGCAGCGAAACTAGCGGGGGGGCCGCGAACACCGGGGAGCTGTTTTTT.

The CDR3 protein is CASSFAQAGGGEQFF. The CDR3 DNA reads TGTGCCAGCAGTTTTGCTCAAGCGGGGGGTGGTGAGCAGTTCTTC. V gene TRBV27 combines with J gene TRBJ2-1; TRBD2 matches at 9 bases. CDR3 length: 15 amino acids. Germline V gene lookup returns CDR1 MNHEY and CDR2 SMNVEV (reference sequence). J was trimmed by 9 bases and V by 3 bases; bases with no gene match: 9.

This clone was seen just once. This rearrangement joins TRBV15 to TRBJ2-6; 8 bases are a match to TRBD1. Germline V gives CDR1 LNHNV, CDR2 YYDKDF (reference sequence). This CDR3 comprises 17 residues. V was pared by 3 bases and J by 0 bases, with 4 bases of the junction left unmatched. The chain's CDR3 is CATSSSRGLSGANVLTF. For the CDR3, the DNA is TGTGCCACCAGCAGCTCCAGGGGGCTCTCTGGGGCCAACGTCCTGACTTTC.

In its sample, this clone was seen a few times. The CDR3 sequence: CASSGRGGRQFF. Here the CDR3 DNA reads TGTGCCAGCAGCGGTCGTGGGGGCCGGCAGTTCTTC. The rearrangement joins TRBV14 to TRBJ2-1; D is perhaps TRBD1 (6 bases). Germline assignment: CDR1 SGHDN and CDR2 FVKESK. This CDR3 contains 12 residues. V was pared by 5 bases and J by 12 bases, with 14 bases between.

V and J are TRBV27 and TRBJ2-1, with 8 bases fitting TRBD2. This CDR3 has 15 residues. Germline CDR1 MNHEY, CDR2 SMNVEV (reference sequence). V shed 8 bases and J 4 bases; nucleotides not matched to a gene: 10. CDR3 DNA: TGTGCCAGCTACCCGAGCGGGGGCGGATACAATGAGCAGTTCTTC. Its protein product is CASYPSGGGYNEQFF.

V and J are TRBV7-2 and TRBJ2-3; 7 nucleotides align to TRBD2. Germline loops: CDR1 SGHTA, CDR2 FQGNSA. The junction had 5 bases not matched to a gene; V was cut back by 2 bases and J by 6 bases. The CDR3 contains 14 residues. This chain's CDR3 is CASSLRTSTDTQYF. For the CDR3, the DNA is TGTGCCAGCAGCTTAAGGACTAGTACGGATACGCAGTATTTT.

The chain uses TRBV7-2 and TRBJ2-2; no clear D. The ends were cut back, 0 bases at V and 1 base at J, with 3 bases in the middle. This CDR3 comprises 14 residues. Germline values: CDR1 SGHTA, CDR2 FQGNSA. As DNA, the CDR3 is TGTGCCAGCAGCTTAGCCTGGAACACCGGGGAGCTGTTTTTT. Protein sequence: CASSLAWNTGELFF.

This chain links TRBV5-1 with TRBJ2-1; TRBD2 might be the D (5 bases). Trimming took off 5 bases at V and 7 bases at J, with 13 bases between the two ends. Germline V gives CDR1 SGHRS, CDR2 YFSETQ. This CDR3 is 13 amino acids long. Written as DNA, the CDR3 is TGCGCCAGCAGTAACGGGGTGGGGAATGAGCAGTTCTTC. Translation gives CASSNGVGNEQFF.

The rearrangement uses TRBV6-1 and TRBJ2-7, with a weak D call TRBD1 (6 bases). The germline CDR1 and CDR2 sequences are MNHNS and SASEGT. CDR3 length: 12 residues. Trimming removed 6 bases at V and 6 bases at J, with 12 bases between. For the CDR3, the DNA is TGTGCCAGCAGGGAACAGGGTTTCGAGCAGTACGTC. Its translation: CASREQGFEQYV.

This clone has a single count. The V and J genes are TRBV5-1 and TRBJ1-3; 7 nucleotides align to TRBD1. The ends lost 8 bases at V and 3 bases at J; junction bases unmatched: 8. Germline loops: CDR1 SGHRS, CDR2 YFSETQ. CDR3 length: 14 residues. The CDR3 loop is CASKPGDSGNTIYF. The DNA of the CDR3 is TGCGCCAGTAAACCCGGGGACAGTGGAAACACCATATATTTT.

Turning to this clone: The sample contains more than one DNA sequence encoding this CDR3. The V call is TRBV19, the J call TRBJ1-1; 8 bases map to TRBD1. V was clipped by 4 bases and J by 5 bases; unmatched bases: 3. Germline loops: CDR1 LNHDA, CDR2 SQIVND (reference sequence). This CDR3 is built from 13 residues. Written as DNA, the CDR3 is TGTGCCAGTAGTACGCAGGGGGCTACTGAAGCTTTCTTT. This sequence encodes CASSTQGATEAFF. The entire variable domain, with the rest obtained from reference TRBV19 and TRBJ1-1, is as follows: DGGITQSPKYLFRKEGQNVTLSCEQNLNHDAMYWYRQDPGQGLRLIYYSQIVNDFQKGDIAEGYSVSREKKESFPLTVTSAQKNPTAFYLCASSTQGATEAFFGQGTRLTVV.

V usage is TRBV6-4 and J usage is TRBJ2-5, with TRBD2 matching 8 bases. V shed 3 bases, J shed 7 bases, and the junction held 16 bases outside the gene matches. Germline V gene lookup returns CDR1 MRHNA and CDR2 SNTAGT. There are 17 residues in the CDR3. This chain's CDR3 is CASSEFCSGGPPGTQYF. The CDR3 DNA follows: TGTGCCAGCAGTGAATTTTGCAGCGGGGGACCCCCCGGGACCCAGTACTTC.

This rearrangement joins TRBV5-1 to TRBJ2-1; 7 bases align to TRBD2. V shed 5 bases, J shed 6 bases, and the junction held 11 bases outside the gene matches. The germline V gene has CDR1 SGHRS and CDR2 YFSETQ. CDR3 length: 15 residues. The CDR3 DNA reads TGCGCCAGCAGATACAGCGGGGCCCGACTCAATGAGCAGTTCTTC. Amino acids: CASRYSGARLNEQFF.

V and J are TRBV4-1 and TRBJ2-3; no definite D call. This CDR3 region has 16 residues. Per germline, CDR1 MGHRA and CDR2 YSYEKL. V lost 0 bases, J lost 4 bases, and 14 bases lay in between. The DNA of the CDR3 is TGCGCCAGCAGCCAAGATGTGGGCCTCGTCTCAGATACGCAGTATTTT. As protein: CASSQDVGLVSDTQYF.

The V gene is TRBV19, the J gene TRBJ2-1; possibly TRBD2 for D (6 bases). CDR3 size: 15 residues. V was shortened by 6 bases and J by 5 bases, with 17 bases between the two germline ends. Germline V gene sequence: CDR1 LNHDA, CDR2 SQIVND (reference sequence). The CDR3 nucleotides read TGTGCCAGTAGACCCGGGACTTTACTAAACAATGAGCAGTTCTTC. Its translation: CASRPGTLLNNEQFF. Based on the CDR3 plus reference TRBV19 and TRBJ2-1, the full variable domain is DGGITQSPKYLFRKEGQNVTLSCEQNLNHDAMYWYRQDPGQGLRLIYYSQIVNDFQKGDIAEGYSVSREKKESFPLTVTSAQKNPTAFYLCASRPGTLLNNEQFFGPGTRLTVL.

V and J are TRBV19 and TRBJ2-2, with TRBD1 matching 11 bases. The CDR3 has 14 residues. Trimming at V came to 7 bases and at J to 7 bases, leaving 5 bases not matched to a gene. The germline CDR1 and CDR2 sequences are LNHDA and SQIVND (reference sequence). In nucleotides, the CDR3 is TGTGCCAGTAAGGGACAGGGGGATGGCGGGGAGCTGTTTTTT. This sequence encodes CASKGQGDGGELFF.

The CDR3 DNA sequence: TGTGCCAGTTCGACTAGCGGGGGTCTAGGAACCCAGTACTTC. Amino acid sequence: CASSTSGGLGTQYF. The rearrangement joins TRBV19 to TRBJ2-5; the match to TRBD2 covers 12 bases. The CDR3 is made up of 14 amino acids. The germline V gene has CDR1 LNHDA and CDR2 SQIVND (reference sequence). V was pared by 8 bases and J by 8 bases, with 9 bases of the junction left unmatched. The full variable domain, in which reference TRBV19 and TRBJ2-5 provide the parts outside the CDR3, is DGGITQSPKYLFRKEGQNVTLSCEQNLNHDAMYWYRQDPGQGLRLIYYSQIVNDFQKGDIAEGYSVSREKKESFPLTVTSAQKNPTAFYLCASSTSGGLGTQYFGPGTRLLVL.